What follows is one TCR beta chain and its context. The antigen is undetermined. Diagnostic decisions used clinical symptoms, serum thyroxine and TRAb, thyroid ultrasound and orbital computed tomography. PBMCs were sourced from approximately 9 ml fresh peripheral blood. The sample originates from a study of T cells in Graves' hyperthyroidism and ophthalmopathy. Findings of the study overall: In blood, most of the thyroid clonotypes expanded above 0.001 were also present.

TCR beta CDR3 sequences were amplified from RNA transcripts. TCR CDR3 underwent first-round RT-PCR with the HTBI primer set. MiXCR, applied by TCRdb to the multiplex PCR reads, yields one record per CDR3 protein. The sample includes about 590,000 distinct CDR3 sequences, 15% to 19% of them seen just once. The specimen was blood. The clonotype was recovered from a woman younger than 45 with Graves' hyperthyroidism.

The CDR3 sequence: CASSYSYAESYEQYF. CDR3 bases: TGTGCCAGCAGTTACTCCTATGCCGAAAGCTACGAGCAGTACTTC. The genes are TRBV6-5 and TRBJ2-7; D remains unclear. V was clipped by 0 bases and J by 3 bases, with 12 bases between them. Germline V lookup: CDR1 MNHEY, CDR2 SVGAGI. This CDR3 has 15 amino acids.